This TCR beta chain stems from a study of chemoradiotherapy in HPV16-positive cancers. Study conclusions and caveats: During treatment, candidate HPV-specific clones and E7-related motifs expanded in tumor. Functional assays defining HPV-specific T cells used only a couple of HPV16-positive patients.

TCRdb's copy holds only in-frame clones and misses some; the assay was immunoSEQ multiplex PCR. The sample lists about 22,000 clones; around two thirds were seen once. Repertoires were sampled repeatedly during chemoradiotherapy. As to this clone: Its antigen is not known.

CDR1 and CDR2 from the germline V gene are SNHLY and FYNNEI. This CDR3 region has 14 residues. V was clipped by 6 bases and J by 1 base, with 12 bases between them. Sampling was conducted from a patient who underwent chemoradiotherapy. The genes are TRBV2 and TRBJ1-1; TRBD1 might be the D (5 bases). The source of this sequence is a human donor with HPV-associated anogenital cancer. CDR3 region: CASSEGRGNTEAFF. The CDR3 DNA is TGTGCCAGCAGCGAGGGACGGGGGAACACTGAAGCTTTCTTT. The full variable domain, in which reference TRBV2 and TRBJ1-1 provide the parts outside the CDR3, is EPEVTQTPSHQVTQMGQEVILRCVPISNHLYFYWYRQILGQKVEFLVSFYNNEISEKSEIFDDQFSVERPDGSNFTLKIRSTKLEDSAMYFCASSEGRGNTEAFFGQGTRLTVV.